The entry below gives a single T cell receptor (beta chain) sequence along with its context. No cognate antigen has been identified for it. Within one base of it there is no much larger clone, and no base qualities were kept. Reading from cysteine to phenylalanine, the CDR3 counts 11 amino acids. Only the CDR3 portion is preserved as DNA: 33 bases, with reading frame beginning at the first base. The junction carries 3 bases between V and J, which are trimmed by 7 bases and 4 bases respectively. According to the germline V gene, CDR1 reads KGHDR and CDR2 reads SFDVKD. According to the study, the label for this sample's treatment or condition signals: allogeneic hematopoietic cell transplantation with graft depleted of TCRalphabeta T cells and CD19 B cells. Transplant recipients were children who received TCRalphabeta/CD19-depleted allogeneic hematopoietic cell grafts. The sample originates from a study of T-cell reconstitution after alpha-beta-depleted transplantation in children listed by TCRdb under 2016. Regarding the complete study: T-cell immune reconstitution after TCRalphabeta/CD19-depleted allogeneic hematopoietic cell transplantation in children was quantitatively tracked in the study by means of TCR repertoire profiling. Summary of the overall study and its limitations: Over the following months the frequencies of hyperexpanded clones went down, and after one year T-cell counts and TCRbeta diversity were mostly credited to newly produced T cells. The apparently early alphabetaT-cell count recovery about two months after transplant was reportedly dependent on only several hundred rapidly expanded clones derived from non-depleted graft cells. In some patients, the high TCRbeta diversity seen at day 60 was put down to recipient T cells and intrathymic progenitors that had survived conditioning.

The library came from PCR. Sequencing instrument: Illumina HiSeq 2500. TCR library preparation used molecular barcoding, with unique molecular identifiers applied to normalize quantification of the TCRbeta repertoire. TCRdb redid the processing of the public reads, applying fastp at Q25 and MiXCR, and retained in-frame beta chains. Entries that share a CDR3 protein sequence are merged under the most common genes and DNA. The table for this sample lists 300,000 to 350,000 distinct CDR3 sequences; roughly 21% of them were counted only once. Clones ranked in the top ten supply approximately 11% of the sample.

The sample here was PBMCs, mostly from graft donor cells, taken 180 days after TCRalphabeta/CD19-depleted stem cell transplant. This receptor was taken from a male patient younger than 18 who had a stem cell transplant for acute lymphoblastic leukemia, so the T cells may come from the graft donor. The sequence links TRBV24-1 to TRBJ2-2; the D gene is not confidently resolved. CDR3 loop: CATSRTGELFF. The nucleotides read TGTGCCACCAGCCGCACCGGGGAGCTGTTTTTT.